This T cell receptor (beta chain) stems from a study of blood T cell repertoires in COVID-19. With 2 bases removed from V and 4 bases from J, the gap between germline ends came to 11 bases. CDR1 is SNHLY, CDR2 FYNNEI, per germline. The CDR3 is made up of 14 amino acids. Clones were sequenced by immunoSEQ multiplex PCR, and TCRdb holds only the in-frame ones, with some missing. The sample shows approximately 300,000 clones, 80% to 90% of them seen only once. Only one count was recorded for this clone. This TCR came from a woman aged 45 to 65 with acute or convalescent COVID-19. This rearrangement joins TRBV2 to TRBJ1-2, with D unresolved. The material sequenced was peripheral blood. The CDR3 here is CASSETGSSYGYTF. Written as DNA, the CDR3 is TGTGCCAGCAGTGAAACCGGGTCATCCTATGGCTACACCTTC. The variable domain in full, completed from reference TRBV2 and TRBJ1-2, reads EPEVTQTPSHQVTQMGQEVILRCVPISNHLYFYWYRQILGQKVEFLVSFYNNEISEKSEIFDDQFSVERPDGSNFTLKIRSTKLEDSAMYFCASSETGSSYGYTFGSGTRLTVV.